Shown below are 29 T cell receptor beta chains from a single sample sequenced in a study of cytomegalovirus exposure and HLA in healthy donors (dated by TCRdb to 2016 to 2017). The method behind the library was the immunoSEQ multiplex PCR assay. The table comes from immuneACCESS by way of TCRdb, which keeps in-frame sequences with V and J called. Part of the clones is missing from these tables; in studies checked, under half for an unresolved V gene and the rest for unknown reasons. This sample comprises 65,000 to 70,000 clones, about 91% of them detected only once. Roughly 3.1% of the sample is held by the ten biggest clonotypes. The sample was PBMCs. Source of these receptors: a man younger than 35 in good health and CMV-seronegative.

This clone was picked up one time. This CDR3 reads CASSLLGARTANNYGYTF. Written as DNA, the CDR3 is TGTGCCAGCAGCTTATTAGGAGCCCGGACAGCTAATAACTATGGCTACACCTTC. This chain uses TRBV7-2 with TRBJ1-2; a possible D gene is TRBD1 (6 bases). V was pared by 2 bases and J by 1 base, with 20 bases between. CDR1 and CDR2 from the germline V gene are SGHTA and FQGNSA. The CDR3 totals 18 residues.

This clone appeared once. The chain is built from TRBV30 and TRBJ1-1; D uncertain. V lost 2 bases to trimming and J lost 1 base, with 8 bases between them. CDR3 size: 13 residues. CDR1 and CDR2 from the germline V gene are GTSNPN and SVGIG (reference sequence). DNA of the CDR3: TGTGCCTGGAGTTACGGGAAGAACACTGAAGCTTTCTTT. Translation: CAWSYGKNTEAFF.

The chain joins TRBV7-2 to TRBJ1-5; possibly TRBD1 for D (6 bases). Trimming pared 5 bases from V and 0 bases from J, leaving 17 bases between. The CDR3 has 17 amino acids. Germline V CDR1 and CDR2: SGHTA, FQGNSA. CDR3 bases: TGTGCCAGCAGCCCATCCTCAGGGGCTTATAGCAATCAGCCCCAGCATTTT. This gives the protein CASSPSSGAYSNQPQHF. Filled out from reference TRBV7-2 and TRBJ1-5, the complete variable domain reads GAGVSQSPSNKVTEKGKDVELRCDPISGHTALYWYRQSLGQGLEFLIYFQGNSAPDKSGLPSDRFSAERTGGSVSTLTIQRTQQEDSAVYLCASSPSSGAYSNQPQHFGDGTRLSIL.

This sequence joins TRBV19 and TRBJ2-2; the D is unclear. Germline V gene sequence: CDR1 LNHDA, CDR2 SQIVND (reference sequence). CDR3 length: 11 residues. Trimming left V 7 bases short and J 8 bases short, with 8 bases between. Here the CDR3 reads CASTLTGELFF. The CDR3 nucleotides read TGTGCCAGTACCCTCACTGGGGAGCTGTTTTTT.

The chain has TRBV5-4 and TRBJ2-7; 7 bases are shared with TRBD1. This CDR3 region has 17 residues. J gave up 2 bases and V 3 bases, and 14 bases lay outside the gene matches. From germline, CDR1 is SGHNT and CDR2 YYREEE (reference sequence). This chain's CDR3 is CASSSVMRGRGTYEQYF. CDR3 DNA sequence: TGTGCCAGCAGCTCCGTCATGAGGGGGCGCGGTACCTACGAGCAGTACTTC. Based on the CDR3 plus reference TRBV5-4 and TRBJ2-7, the full variable domain is ETGVTQSPTHLIKTRGQQVTLRCSSQSGHNTVSWYQQALGQGPQFIFQYYREEENGRGNFPPRFSGLQFPNYSSELNVNALELDDSALYLCASSSVMRGRGTYEQYFGPGTRLTVT.

The chain employs TRBV2 and TRBJ2-3; 9 bases are shared with TRBD2. The CDR3 totals 18 residues. Losses at the gene ends were 0 bases for V and 7 bases for J; bases not matched to a gene: 14. CDR1 and CDR2 from the germline V gene are SNHLY and FYNNEI. In DNA form, the CDR3 reads TGTGCCAGCAGTGAAGCCCGCCGCGGCGGGAGGGAGAGAAATACGCAGTATTTT. It specifies CASSEARRGGRERNTQYF.

The genes are TRBV7-9 and TRBJ2-7, with a possible D match to TRBD2 (6 bases). V was trimmed by 3 bases and J by 3 bases, leaving 18 bases between them. The CDR3 sequence is 16 residues long. CDR1 is SEHNR, CDR2 FQNEAQ, per germline (reference sequence). The CDR3 here is CASSFPLGGFDYEQYF. Here the CDR3 DNA reads TGTGCCAGCAGCTTCCCACTGGGGGGATTCGACTACGAGCAGTACTTC.

V is TRBV27 and J is TRBJ2-5, with 11 bases aligning to TRBD2. V lost 6 bases and J lost 7; bases outside the gene matches: 7. The CDR3 covers 14 residues. The germline gives CDR1 MNHEY, CDR2 SMNVEV (reference sequence). As DNA, the CDR3 is TGTGCCAGCAGGGGGACTAGCGGTGGAATGACCCAGTACTTC. Amino acid sequence: CASRGTSGGMTQYF.

J is TRBJ2-7 and V is TRBV28, with D possibly TRBD1 on 6 matching bases. Trimming pared 8 bases from V and 5 bases from J, leaving 13 bases between. CDR3 length: 12 residues. The germline V gene encodes CDR1 MDHEN and CDR2 SYDVKM. CDR3 bases: TGTGCCAGCGCCTCAGGGGCCCACGAGCAGTACTTC. Translated: CASASGAHEQYF.

J is TRBJ2-1 and V is TRBV5-1; 8 positions match TRBD1. The ends lost 0 bases at V and 5 bases at J; junction bases unmatched: 4. The CDR3 covers 15 residues. From germline, CDR1 is SGHRS and CDR2 YFSETQ. The CDR3 reads CASSLEQGGNNEQFF. CDR3 in DNA: TGCGCCAGCAGCTTGGAACAGGGGGGAAACAATGAGCAGTTCTTC. Based on the CDR3 plus reference TRBV5-1 and TRBJ2-1, the full variable domain is KAGVTQTPRYLIKTRGQQVTLSCSPISGHRSVSWYQQTPGQGLQFLFEYFSETQRNKGNFPGRFSGRQFSNSRSEMNVSTLELGDSALYLCASSLEQGGNNEQFFGPGTRLTVL.

This sequence joins TRBV7-2 and TRBJ2-7; the match to TRBD1 covers 7 bases. The CDR3 is 14 amino acids. Germline CDR1 is SGHTA and CDR2 is FQGNSA. Trimming at V came to 6 bases and at J to 3 bases, leaving 8 bases not matched to a gene. This chain's CDR3 is CASRQMRGRYEQYF. The DNA for the CDR3 is TGTGCCAGCAGGCAGATGAGGGGGCGCTACGAGCAGTACTTC.

The chain employs TRBV30 and TRBJ2-1; D uncertain. The V gene's germline CDR1 is GTSNPN and CDR2 SVGIG (reference sequence). The germline V and J ends were trimmed by 2 bases and 5 bases, with 4 bases remaining between them. The CDR3 contains 11 residues. The CDR3 DNA reads as TGTGCCTGGAGTCTAAACAATGAGCAGTTCTTC. Protein product: CAWSLNNEQFF.

This rearrangement joins TRBV6-5 to TRBJ2-1, with 9 bases that match TRBD2. Germline V gene sequence: CDR1 MNHEY, CDR2 SVGAGI. CDR3 length: 16 residues. J lost 6 bases, V lost 4 bases, and 10 bases had no gene match. The CDR3 here is CASSSRTSAVSNEQFF. As DNA, the CDR3 is TGTGCCAGCAGTTCCCGGACTAGCGCCGTCAGCAATGAGCAGTTCTTC.

This chain links TRBV7-8 with TRBJ1-5, with 12 bases lining up with TRBD1. V lost 2 bases, J lost 6 bases, and 5 bases stayed unmatched. Germline CDR1 reads SGHVS; CDR2 reads FQNEAQ. The CDR3 length is 16 residues. CDR3 sequence: CASSLFPGQGAQPQHF. The CDR3 DNA reads as TGTGCCAGCAGCTTATTCCCGGGACAGGGGGCTCAGCCCCAGCATTTT.

The chain recombines TRBV7-9 with TRBJ2-5, with a tentative D call TRBD2 (6 bases). V gave up 3 bases and J gave up 5 bases, with 16 bases separating them. Germline CDR1 and CDR2: SEHNR and FQNEAQ (reference sequence). The CDR3 runs 15 residues. CDR3 protein: CASSLALQGGETQYF. The CDR3 DNA sequence: TGTGCCAGCAGCTTGGCCCTCCAAGGAGGGGAGACCCAGTACTTC.

The chain joins TRBV11-2 to TRBJ1-1; D is uncertain. Per the germline V gene, CDR1 is SGHAT and CDR2 is FQNNGV. This CDR3 has 13 amino acids. The V and J ends lost 0 bases and 10 bases respectively, with 12 bases between them. DNA for the CDR3: TGTGCCAGCAGCTTAGATCAACGTAGCCGAGCTTTCTTT. It yields the protein CASSLDQRSRAFF. Based on the CDR3 plus reference TRBV11-2 and TRBJ1-1, the full variable domain is EAGVAQSPRYKIIEKRQSVAFWCNPISGHATLYWYQQILGQGPKLLIQFQNNGVVDDSQLPKDRFSAERLKGVDSTLKIQPAKLEDSAVYLCASSLDQRSRAFFGQGTRLTVV.

In this sample, this clone turned up a few times. This sequence joins TRBV10-3 and TRBJ2-4; the match to TRBD2 covers 7 bases. This CDR3 comprises 14 residues. Unmatched junction bases numbered 6, after V lost 0 bases and J lost 10 bases. Per germline, CDR1 ENHRY and CDR2 SYGVKD. The CDR3 spells CAISESSREEIQYF. Written as DNA, the CDR3 is TGTGCCATCAGTGAGTCGAGTCGGGAGGAAATTCAGTACTTC.

The chain couples TRBV5-4 to TRBJ2-3; TRBD2 is a possible D gene (6 bases). The CDR3 loop spans 14 amino acids. V shed 3 bases and J shed 3 bases, with 11 bases lying between them. Germline V gene data show CDR1 as SGHNT and CDR2 as YYREEE (reference sequence). The CDR3 coding sequence is TGTGCCAGCAGCTGGGAGCGGGTTACAGATACGCAGTATTTT. Translated, it gives CASSWERVTDTQYF.

CDR3 coding DNA: TGCGCCAGCAGCTCGGACAGGGATAAGTCGGGAGAAGGGAACACCGGGGAGCTGTTTTTT. It codes for CASSSDRDKSGEGNTGELFF. The V and J genes are TRBV5-1 and TRBJ2-2; 8 bases are shared with TRBD1. In germline, CDR1 is SGHRS, CDR2 YFSETQ. This CDR3 is 20 amino acids long. The V and J ends lost 3 bases and 1 base, in that order; junction bases with no gene match: 17.

V gene TRBV29-1 combines with J gene TRBJ1-1, with TRBD1 matching 8 bases. With V trimmed by 6 bases and J by 4 bases, 4 bases remained unmatched. The CDR3 totals 12 residues. CDR1 SQVTM and CDR2 ANQGSEA come from the germline V gene. The CDR3 here is CSVDRGGTEAFF. CDR3 sequence (DNA): TGCAGCGTCGACAGGGGTGGCACTGAAGCTTTCTTT.

The J gene is TRBJ1-2, the V gene TRBV28, with a tentative D call TRBD1 (6 bases). V gave up 4 bases and J gave up 4 bases, with 19 bases separating them. The CDR3 has 16 residues. In germline, CDR1 is MDHEN, CDR2 SYDVKM. This CDR3 is CASSSMGSQGFYGYTF. For the CDR3, the DNA is TGTGCCAGCAGTTCTATGGGCTCCCAGGGGTTCTATGGCTACACCTTC.

V is TRBV6-5 and J is TRBJ1-1; D is unresolved. Germline values: CDR1 MNHEY, CDR2 SVGAGI. The CDR3 has 15 residues. The germline V and J ends were trimmed by 2 bases and 4 bases, with 14 bases remaining between them. The DNA of the CDR3 is TGTGCCAGCAGTTACCGGGGTTTAGAGGGCACTGAAGCTTTCTTT. Encoded protein: CASSYRGLEGTEAFF.

A few counts support this clone. The chain recombines TRBV4-3 with TRBJ2-7; D call uncertain. CDR1 is LGHNA and CDR2 is YSLEER in the germline V gene. Deletions cut 4 bases from V and 2 bases from J, with 9 bases between. This CDR3 region has 13 residues. The CDR3: CASSPSRTYEQYF. CDR3 DNA: TGCGCCAGCAGCCCCTCGAGGACCTACGAGCAGTACTTC.

The chain uses TRBV2 and TRBJ2-7; 8 bases fit TRBD2. Germline CDR1 and CDR2: SNHLY and FYNNEI. The CDR3 is 14 residues long. V shed 4 bases, J shed 5 bases, and the junction held 7 bases outside the gene matches. CDR3 nucleotides: TGTGCCAGCAGTGGGTTAGCGGGAAAGGACGAGCAGTACTTC. Residues: CASSGLAGKDEQYF.

This sequence joins TRBV9 and TRBJ1-4; 8 nucleotides match TRBD1. The germline gives CDR1 SGDLS, CDR2 YYNGEE. The length of the CDR3 is 14 residues. V was pared by 4 bases and J by 9 bases, with 8 bases of the junction left unmatched. The CDR3 DNA reads TGTGCCAGCAGCCCTGTTACAGGGGGGAAAAAACTGTTTTTT. Translated, it gives CASSPVTGGKKLFF.

The J gene is TRBJ2-2, the V gene TRBV6-6; 11 bases agree with TRBD2. V gave up 6 bases and J gave up 5 bases; unmatched junction bases: 8. CDR1 and CDR2 (germline): MNHNY, SVGAGI (reference sequence). The CDR3 runs to 16 residues. This CDR3 reads CASRPTSGGLTGELFF. CDR3 nucleotide sequence: TGTGCCAGCAGACCTACTAGCGGGGGCCTGACCGGGGAGCTGTTTTTT.

The chain joins TRBV19 to TRBJ2-7; 9 nucleotides agree with TRBD1. The CDR3 runs 14 residues. V shed 5 bases, J shed 0 bases, and the junction held 2 bases outside the gene matches. Germline lookup yields CDR1 LNHDA and CDR2 SQIVND (reference sequence). The CDR3 sequence: CASSRDRASYEQYF. For the CDR3, the DNA is TGTGCCAGTAGTCGGGACAGGGCCTCCTACGAGCAGTACTTC.

This chain uses TRBV28 with TRBJ2-7; unclear D gene. The germline V gene encodes CDR1 MDHEN and CDR2 SYDVKM. V was clipped by 2 bases and J by 6 bases, with 11 bases between them. The CDR3 extends over 13 amino acids. The CDR3 loop reads CASSLIYVAEQYF. The CDR3 DNA reads as TGTGCCAGCAGTTTAATCTACGTCGCCGAGCAGTACTTC. Drawing the rest from reference TRBV28 and TRBJ2-7, the complete variable domain is DVKVTQSSRYLVKRTGEKVFLECVQDMDHENMFWYRQDPGLGLRLIYFSYDVKMKEKGDIPEGYSVSREKKERFSLILESASTNQTSMYLCASSLIYVAEQYFGPGTRLTVT.

The chain recombines TRBV5-1 with TRBJ2-3, with 9 bases matching TRBD2. This CDR3 has 17 residues. CDR1 and CDR2 (germline): SGHRS, YFSETQ. The J segment lost 0 bases and the V segment lost 0 bases, leaving 5 bases of the junction unmatched. DNA of the CDR3: TGCGCCAGCAGCTTGGAAGGAGCGGGGGGCAGCACAGATACGCAGTATTTT. It translates to CASSLEGAGGSTDTQYF. The whole variable domain, filled in from reference TRBV5-1 and TRBJ2-3, reads KAGVTQTPRYLIKTRGQQVTLSCSPISGHRSVSWYQQTPGQGLQFLFEYFSETQRNKGNFPGRFSGRQFSNSRSEMNVSTLELGDSALYLCASSLEGAGGSTDTQYFGPGTRLTVL.